Each of the 2 T cell receptor beta chains below was sequenced from the same sample in a study of cytomegalovirus exposure and HLA in healthy donors. The PCR ran on 60 Vbeta and 13 Jbeta primers. TCRdb's table, derived via immunoSEQ multiplex PCR, lists solely in-frame clones and lacks some. The sample includes 130,000 or so clones, roughly three fifths seen only once; the top ten take less than 2%. Sequences were obtained from PBMCs. The receptors here all came from a man younger than 35 in good health and CMV-seronegative.

The J gene is TRBJ2-1, the V gene TRBV7-9, with 7 bases matching TRBD2. V lost 1 base, J lost 4 bases, and 4 bases stayed unmatched. Germline V gene lookup returns CDR1 SEHNR and CDR2 FQNEAQ (reference sequence). The CDR3 has 15 residues. CDR3 sequence: CASSLVGGVYNEQFF. For the CDR3, the DNA is TGTGCCAGCAGCTTAGTGGGAGGGGTTTACAATGAGCAGTTCTTC. The full variable domain, completed using reference TRBV7-9 and TRBJ2-1, is DTGVSQNPRHKITKRGQNVTFRCDPISEHNRLYWYRQTLGQGPEFLTYFQNEAQLEKSRLLSDRFSAERPKGSFSTLEIQRTEQGDSAMYLCASSLVGGVYNEQFFGPGTRLTVL.

The V and J genes are TRBV9 and TRBJ2-1; no clear D. The germline V gene encodes CDR1 SGDLS and CDR2 YYNGEE. The length of the CDR3 is 16 residues. V was clipped by 0 bases and J by 2 bases, with 12 bases between them. CDR3 in DNA: TGTGCCAGCAGCGTAGGCTCTTTACTCACCTACAATGAGCAGTTCTTC. As protein: CASSVGSLLTYNEQFF.